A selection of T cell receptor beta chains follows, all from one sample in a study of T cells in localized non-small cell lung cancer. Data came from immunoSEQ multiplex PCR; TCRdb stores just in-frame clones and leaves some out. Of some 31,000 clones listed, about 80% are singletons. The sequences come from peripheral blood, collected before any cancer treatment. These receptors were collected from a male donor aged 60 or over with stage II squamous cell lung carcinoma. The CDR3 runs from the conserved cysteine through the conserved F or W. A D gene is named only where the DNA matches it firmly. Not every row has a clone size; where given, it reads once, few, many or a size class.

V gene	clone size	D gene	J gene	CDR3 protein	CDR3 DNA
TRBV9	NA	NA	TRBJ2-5	CASSVESAETQYF	TGTGCCAGCAGCGTTGAGTCGGCAGAGACCCAGTACTTC
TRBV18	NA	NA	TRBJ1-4	CASSYGGLDEKLFF	TGTGCCAGCTCATACGGGGGGCTGGATGAAAAACTGTTTTTT
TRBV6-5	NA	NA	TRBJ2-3	CASSPSGRGTDTQYF	TGTGCCAGCAGCCCCTCGGGTCGGGGGACAGATACGCAGTATTTT
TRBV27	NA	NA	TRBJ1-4	CASRKIGFENEKLFF	TGTGCCAGCAGAAAAATTGGGTTCGAAAATGAAAAACTGTTTTTT
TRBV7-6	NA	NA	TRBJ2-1	CASSLESPTVYNEQFF	TGTGCCAGCAGCTTAGAGTCCCCGACAGTATACAATGAGCAGTTCTTC
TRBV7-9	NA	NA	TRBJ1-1	CASSFRGKSTEAFF	TGTGCCAGCAGCTTTAGGGGGAAGAGCACTGAAGCTTTCTTT
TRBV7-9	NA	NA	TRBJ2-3	CASTLGTDTQYF	TGTGCCAGCACCTTGGGCACAGATACGCAGTATTTT
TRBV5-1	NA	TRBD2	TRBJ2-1	CASSTPGLGWGTNEQFF	TGCGCCAGCAGCACACCGGGACTAGGCTGGGGCACCAATGAGCAGTTCTTC
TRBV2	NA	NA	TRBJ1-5	CASSSGWGNQPQHF	TGTGCCAGCAGTTCGGGATGGGGCAATCAGCCCCAGCATTTT
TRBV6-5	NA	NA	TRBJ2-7	CASREAYEQYF	TGTGCCAGCCGAGAGGCCTACGAGCAGTACTTC
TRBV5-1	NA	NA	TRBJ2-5	CASSNSRVEETQYF	TGCGCCAGCAGCAATAGCCGGGTGGAAGAGACCCAGTACTTC
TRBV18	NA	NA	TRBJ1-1	CASSRNGGPTMMNTEAFF	TGTGCCAGCTCACGTAATGGAGGACCAACCATGATGAACACTGAAGCTTTCTTT
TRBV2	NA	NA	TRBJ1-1	CASSVSGASTEAFF	TGTGCCAGCAGTGTGTCGGGGGCGAGCACTGAAGCTTTCTTT
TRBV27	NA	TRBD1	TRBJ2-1	CASTRTGSYNEQFF	TGTGCCAGCACCCGGACAGGATCCTACAATGAGCAGTTCTTC
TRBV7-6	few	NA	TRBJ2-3	CASSPAGSRSTDTQYF	TGTGCCAGCAGCCCGGCCGGCAGCCGGAGCACAGATACGCAGTATTTT
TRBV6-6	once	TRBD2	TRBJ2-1	CASSYTAAAGGVQFF	TGTGCCAGCAGTTACACGGCAGCGGCGGGAGGCGTACAGTTCTTC
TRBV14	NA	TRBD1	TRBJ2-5	CASSQDRGQETQYF	TGTGCCAGCAGCCAAGACAGGGGGCAAGAGACCCAGTACTTC
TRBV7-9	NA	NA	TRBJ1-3	CASSLALRASGNTIYF	TGTGCCAGCAGCTTAGCGCTCCGAGCTTCTGGAAACACCATATATTTT
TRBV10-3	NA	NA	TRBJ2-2	CAISESGVNTGELFF	TGTGCCATCAGTGAGTCCGGGGTTAACACCGGGGAGCTGTTTTTT
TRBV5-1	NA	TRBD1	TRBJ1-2	CASSLPQGARGYTF	TGCGCCAGCAGCTTGCCACAGGGGGCGAGGGGCTACACCTTC
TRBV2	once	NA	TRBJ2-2	CASSLAGTNTGELFF	TGTGCCAGCAGTCTGGCAGGAACGAACACCGGGGAGCTGTTTTTT
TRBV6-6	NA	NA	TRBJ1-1	CASSDRNTEAFF	TGTGCCAGCAGCGACAGGAACACTGAAGCTTTCTTT
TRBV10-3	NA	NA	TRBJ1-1	CAVGWANTEAFF	TGTGCCGTAGGATGGGCTAACACTGAAGCTTTCTTT
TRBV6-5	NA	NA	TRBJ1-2	CASSYSMQGADYGYTF	TGTGCCAGCAGTTACTCGATGCAGGGCGCGGACTATGGCTACACCTTC
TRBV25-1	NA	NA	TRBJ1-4	CASSEWRDSADEKLFF	TGTGCCAGCAGTGAATGGCGCGACTCTGCGGATGAAAAACTGTTTTTT
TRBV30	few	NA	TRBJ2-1	CAWRGVYNEQFF	TGTGCCTGGAGGGGGGTATACAATGAGCAGTTCTTC
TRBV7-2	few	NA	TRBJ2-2	CASSNKRSGGELFF	TGTGCCAGCAGCAACAAGAGAAGCGGGGGGGAGCTGTTTTTT
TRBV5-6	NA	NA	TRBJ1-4	CASSRGAVNEKLFF	TGTGCCAGCAGTCGCGGGGCCGTAAATGAAAAACTGTTTTTT
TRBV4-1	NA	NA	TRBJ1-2	CASSQDATEGYGYTF	TGCGCCAGCAGCCAAGACGCGACAGAAGGCTATGGCTACACCTTC
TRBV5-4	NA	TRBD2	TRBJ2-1	CASTESGGPGNEQFF	TGTGCCAGCACCGAATCGGGAGGGCCGGGCAATGAGCAGTTCTTC
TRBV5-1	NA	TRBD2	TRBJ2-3	CASNLDPKAGITDTQYF	TGCGCCAGCAACTTGGATCCCAAAGCGGGAATAACAGATACGCAGTATTTT